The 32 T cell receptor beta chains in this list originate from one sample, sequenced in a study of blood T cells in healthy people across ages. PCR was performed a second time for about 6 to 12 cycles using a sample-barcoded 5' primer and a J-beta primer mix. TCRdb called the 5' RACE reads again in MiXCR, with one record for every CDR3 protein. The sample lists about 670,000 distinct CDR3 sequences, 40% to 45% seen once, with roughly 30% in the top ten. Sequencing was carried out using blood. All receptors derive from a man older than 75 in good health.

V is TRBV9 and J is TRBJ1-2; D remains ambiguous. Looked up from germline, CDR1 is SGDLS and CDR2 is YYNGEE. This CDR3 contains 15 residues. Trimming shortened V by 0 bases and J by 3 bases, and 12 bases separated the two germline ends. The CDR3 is CASSVEVEAYYGYTF. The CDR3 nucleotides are TGTGCCAGCAGCGTAGAAGTAGAGGCATACTATGGCTACACCTTC.

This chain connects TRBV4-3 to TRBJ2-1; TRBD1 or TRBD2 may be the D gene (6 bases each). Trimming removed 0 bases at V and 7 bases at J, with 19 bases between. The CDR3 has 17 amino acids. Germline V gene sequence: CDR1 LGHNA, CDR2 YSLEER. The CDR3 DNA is TGCGCCAGCAGCCAAGATGGGGGCAGCGGAGGGGGAAATGAGCAGTTCTTC. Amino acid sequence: CASSQDGGSGGGNEQFF.

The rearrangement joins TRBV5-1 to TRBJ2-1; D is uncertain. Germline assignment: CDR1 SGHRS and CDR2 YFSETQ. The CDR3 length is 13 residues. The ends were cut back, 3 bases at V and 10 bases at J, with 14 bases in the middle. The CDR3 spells CASSSVDPREQFF. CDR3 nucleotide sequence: TGCGCCAGCAGCTCAGTGGACCCCCGGGAGCAGTTCTTC.

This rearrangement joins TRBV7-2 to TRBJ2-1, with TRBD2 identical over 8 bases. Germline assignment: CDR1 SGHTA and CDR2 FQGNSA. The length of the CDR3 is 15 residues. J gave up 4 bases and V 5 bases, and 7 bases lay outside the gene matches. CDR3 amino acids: CASSPRGAGYNEQFF. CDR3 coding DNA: TGTGCCAGCAGCCCGCGGGGGGCGGGATACAATGAGCAGTTCTTC.

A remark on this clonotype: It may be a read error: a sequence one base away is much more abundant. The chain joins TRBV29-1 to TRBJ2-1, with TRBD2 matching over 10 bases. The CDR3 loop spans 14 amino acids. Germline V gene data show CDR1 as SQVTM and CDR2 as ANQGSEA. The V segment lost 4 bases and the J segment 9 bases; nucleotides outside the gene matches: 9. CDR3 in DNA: TGCAGCGTTGGTTTGGCTAGCGGGAGTGCTGAGCAGTTCTTC. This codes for CSVGLASGSAEQFF.

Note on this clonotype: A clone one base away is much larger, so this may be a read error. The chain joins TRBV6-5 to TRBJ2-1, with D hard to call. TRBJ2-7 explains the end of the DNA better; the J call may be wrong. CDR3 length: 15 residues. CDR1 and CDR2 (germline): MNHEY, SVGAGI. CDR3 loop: CASSYGRQAYNEQYF. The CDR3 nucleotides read TGTGCCAGCAGTTATGGACGTCAAGCCTACAATGAGCAGTACTTC.

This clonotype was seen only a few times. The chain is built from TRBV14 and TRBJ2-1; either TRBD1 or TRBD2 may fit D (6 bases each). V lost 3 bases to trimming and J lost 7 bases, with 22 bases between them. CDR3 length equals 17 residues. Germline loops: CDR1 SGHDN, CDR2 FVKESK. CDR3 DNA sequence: TGTGCCAGCAGCCAGGGGGCCCGGGACTGGGGGAGAAATGAGCAGTTCTTC. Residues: CASSQGARDWGRNEQFF.

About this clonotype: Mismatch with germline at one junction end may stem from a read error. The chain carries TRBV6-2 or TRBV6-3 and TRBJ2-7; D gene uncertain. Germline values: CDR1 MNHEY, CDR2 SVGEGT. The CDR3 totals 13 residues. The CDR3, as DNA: TGTGCCAGCAGTGACTCATTCCCACACGAGCAGTACTTC. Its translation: CASSDSFPHEQYF.

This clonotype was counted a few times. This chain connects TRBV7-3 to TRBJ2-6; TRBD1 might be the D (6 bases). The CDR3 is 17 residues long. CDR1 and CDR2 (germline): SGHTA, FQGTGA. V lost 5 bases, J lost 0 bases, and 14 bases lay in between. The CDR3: CASSPTGASSGANVLTF. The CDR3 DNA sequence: TGTGCCAGCAGCCCGACAGGTGCCTCCTCTGGGGCCAACGTCCTGACTTTC. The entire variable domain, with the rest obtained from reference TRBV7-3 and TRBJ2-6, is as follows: GAGVSQTPSNKVTEKGKYVELRCDPISGHTALYWYRQSLGQGPEFLIYFQGTGAADDSGLPNDRFFAVRPEGSVSTLKIQRTERGDSAVYLCASSPTGASSGANVLTFGAGSRLTVL.

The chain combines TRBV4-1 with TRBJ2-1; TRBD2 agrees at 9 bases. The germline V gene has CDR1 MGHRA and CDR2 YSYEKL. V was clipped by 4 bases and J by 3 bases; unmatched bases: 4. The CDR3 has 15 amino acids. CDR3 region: CASSLGTSRYNEQFF. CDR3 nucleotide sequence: TGCGCCAGCAGCCTAGGGACTAGCCGCTACAATGAGCAGTTCTTC.

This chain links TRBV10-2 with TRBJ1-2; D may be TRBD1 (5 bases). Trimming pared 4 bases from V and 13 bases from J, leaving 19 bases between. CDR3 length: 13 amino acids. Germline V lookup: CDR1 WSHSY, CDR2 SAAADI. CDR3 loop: CASSGSGPPTPTF. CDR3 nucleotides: TGCGCCAGCAGTGGGTCGGGACCTCCGACTCCCACCTTC.

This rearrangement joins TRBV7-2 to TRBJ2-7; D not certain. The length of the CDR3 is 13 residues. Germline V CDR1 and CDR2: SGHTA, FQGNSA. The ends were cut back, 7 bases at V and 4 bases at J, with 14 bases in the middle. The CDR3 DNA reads TGTGCCAGCAACGTGGACGGAAGGTACGAGCAGTACTTC. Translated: CASNVDGRYEQYF.

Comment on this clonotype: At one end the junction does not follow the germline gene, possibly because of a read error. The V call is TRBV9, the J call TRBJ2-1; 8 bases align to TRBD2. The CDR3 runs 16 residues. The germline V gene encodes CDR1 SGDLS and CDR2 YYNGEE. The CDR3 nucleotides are TGTGCCAGCAGCCCCGAGCTTACTAGCGGTTACAATGTGCAGTTCTTC. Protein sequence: CASSPELTSGYNVQFF. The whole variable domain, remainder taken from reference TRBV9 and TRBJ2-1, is DSGVTQTPKHLITATGQRVTLRCSPRSGDLSVYWYQQSLDQGLQFLIQYYNGEERAKGNILERFSAQQFPDLHSELNLSSLELGDSALYFCASSPELTSGYNVQFFGPGTRLTVL.

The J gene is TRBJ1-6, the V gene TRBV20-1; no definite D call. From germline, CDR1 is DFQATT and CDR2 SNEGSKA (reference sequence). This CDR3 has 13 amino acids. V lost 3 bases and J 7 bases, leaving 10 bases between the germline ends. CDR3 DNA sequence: TGCAGTGCTAGGGACCAGAGGAATTCACCCCTCCACTTT. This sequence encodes CSARDQRNSPLHF.

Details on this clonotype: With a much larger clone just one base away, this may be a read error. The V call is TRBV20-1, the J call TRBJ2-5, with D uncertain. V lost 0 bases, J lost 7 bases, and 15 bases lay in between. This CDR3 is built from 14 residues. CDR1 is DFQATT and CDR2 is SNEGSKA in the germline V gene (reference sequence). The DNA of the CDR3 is TGCAGTGCTAGAGAAGGTTACAGTCCGGGGACCCAGTACTTC. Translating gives CSAREGYSPGTQYF.

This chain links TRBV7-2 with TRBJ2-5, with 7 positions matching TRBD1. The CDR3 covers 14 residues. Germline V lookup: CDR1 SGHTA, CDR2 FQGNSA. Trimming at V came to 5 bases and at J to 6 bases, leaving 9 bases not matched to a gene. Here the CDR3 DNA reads TGTGCCAGCAGCCATACCGGGACAGCGAAGACCCAGTACTTC. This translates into CASSHTGTAKTQYF.

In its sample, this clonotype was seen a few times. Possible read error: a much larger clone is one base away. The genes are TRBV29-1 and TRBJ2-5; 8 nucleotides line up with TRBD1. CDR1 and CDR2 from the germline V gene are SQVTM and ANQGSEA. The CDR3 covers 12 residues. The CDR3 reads CSARTGREAQYF. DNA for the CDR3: TGCAGCGCGAGGACAGGGCGAGAGGCCCAGTACTTC.

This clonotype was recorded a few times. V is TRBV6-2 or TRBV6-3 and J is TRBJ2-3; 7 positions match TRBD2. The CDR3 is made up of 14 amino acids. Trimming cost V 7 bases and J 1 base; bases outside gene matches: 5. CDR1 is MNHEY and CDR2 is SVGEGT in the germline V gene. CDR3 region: CASTREVRTDTQYF. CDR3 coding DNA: TGTGCCAGCACTCGGGAGGTGCGCACAGATACGCAGTATTTT.

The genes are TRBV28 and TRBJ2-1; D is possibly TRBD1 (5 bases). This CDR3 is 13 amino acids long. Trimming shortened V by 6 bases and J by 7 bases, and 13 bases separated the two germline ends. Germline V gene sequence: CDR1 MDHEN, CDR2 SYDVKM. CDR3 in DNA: TGTGCCAGCAGAGCGCAGGGTAGTAATGAGCAGTTCTTC. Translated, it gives CASRAQGSNEQFF.

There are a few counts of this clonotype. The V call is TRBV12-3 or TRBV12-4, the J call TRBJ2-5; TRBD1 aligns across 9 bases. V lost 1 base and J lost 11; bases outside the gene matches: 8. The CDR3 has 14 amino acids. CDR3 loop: CASSLETGGNEQYF. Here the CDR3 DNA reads TGTGCCAGCAGTTTAGAGACAGGGGGGAATGAGCAGTACTTC.

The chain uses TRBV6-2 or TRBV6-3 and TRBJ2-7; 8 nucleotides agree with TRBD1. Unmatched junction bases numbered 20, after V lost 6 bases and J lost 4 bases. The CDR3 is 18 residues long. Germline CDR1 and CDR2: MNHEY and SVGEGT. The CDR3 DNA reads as TGTGCCAGCAGCCAGGGACAGGATTCCGACCTTCGAGAGTACGAGCAGTACTTC. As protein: CASSQGQDSDLREYEQYF.

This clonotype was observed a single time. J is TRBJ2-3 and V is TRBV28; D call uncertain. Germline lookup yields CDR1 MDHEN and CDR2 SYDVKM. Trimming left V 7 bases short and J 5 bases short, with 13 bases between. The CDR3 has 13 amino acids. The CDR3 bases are TGTGCCAGCACCCCATCGAGGCGAGATACGCAGTATTTT. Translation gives CASTPSRRDTQYF.

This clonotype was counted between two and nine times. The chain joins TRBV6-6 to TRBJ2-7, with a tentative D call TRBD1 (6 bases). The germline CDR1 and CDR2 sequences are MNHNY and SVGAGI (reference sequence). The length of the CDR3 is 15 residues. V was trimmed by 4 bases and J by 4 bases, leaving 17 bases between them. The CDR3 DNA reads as TGTGCCAGCAGTTCACAGGGTGCGCCCCCATACGAGCAGTACTTC. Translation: CASSSQGAPPYEQYF.

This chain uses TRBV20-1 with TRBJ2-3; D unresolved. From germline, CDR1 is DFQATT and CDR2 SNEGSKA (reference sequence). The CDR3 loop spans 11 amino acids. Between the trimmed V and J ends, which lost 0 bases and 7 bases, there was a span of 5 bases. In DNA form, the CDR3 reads TGCAGTGCTAGAGATGTTAATACGCAGTATTTT. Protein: CSARDVNTQYF.

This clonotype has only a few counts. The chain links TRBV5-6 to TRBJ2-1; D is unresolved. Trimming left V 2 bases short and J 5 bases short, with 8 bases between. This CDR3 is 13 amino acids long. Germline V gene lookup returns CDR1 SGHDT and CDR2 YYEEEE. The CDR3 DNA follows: TGTGCCAGCAGCTTCGGCACAAACAATGAGCAGTTCTTC. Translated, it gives CASSFGTNNEQFF.

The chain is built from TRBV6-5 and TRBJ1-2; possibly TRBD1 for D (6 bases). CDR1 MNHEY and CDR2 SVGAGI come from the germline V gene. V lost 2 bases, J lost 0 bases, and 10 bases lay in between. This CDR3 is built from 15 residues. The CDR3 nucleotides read TGTGCCAGCAGTTACACGACAGGAACTAACTATGGCTACACCTTC. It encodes CASSYTTGTNYGYTF.

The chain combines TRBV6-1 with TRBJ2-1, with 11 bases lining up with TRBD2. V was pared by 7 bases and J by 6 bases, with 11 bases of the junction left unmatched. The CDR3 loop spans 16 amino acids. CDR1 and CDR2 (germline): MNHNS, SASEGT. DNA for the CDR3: TGTGCCAGCACCCCGAAACAAACTAGCGGGAGCAATGAGCAGTTCTTC. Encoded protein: CASTPKQTSGSNEQFF.

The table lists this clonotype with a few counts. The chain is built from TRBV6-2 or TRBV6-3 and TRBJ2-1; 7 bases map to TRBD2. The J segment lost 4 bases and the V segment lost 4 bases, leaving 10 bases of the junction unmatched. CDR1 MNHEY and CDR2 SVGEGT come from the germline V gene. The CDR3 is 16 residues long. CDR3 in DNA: TGTGCCAGCAGTTCATCGCCTAGCGGAAATTACAATGAGCAGTTCTTC. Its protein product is CASSSSPSGNYNEQFF.

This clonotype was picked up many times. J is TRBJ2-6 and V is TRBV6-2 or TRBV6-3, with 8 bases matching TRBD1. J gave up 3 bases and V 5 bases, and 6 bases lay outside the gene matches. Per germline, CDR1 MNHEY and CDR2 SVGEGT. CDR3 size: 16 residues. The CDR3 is CASSRGQESGANVLTF. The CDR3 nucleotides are TGTGCCAGCAGTCGGGGACAGGAGAGTGGGGCCAACGTCCTGACTTTC.

This CDR3 is CASIRNGIRADTQYF. The CDR3 DNA reads TGTGCCAGCATCAGAAATGGCATAAGGGCAGATACGCAGTATTTT. The chain combines TRBV6-2 or TRBV6-3 with TRBJ2-3; D is ambiguous. Trimming stripped 7 bases from V and 4 bases from J, with 18 bases between. The CDR3 is made up of 15 amino acids. CDR1 is MNHEY, CDR2 SVGEGT, per germline.

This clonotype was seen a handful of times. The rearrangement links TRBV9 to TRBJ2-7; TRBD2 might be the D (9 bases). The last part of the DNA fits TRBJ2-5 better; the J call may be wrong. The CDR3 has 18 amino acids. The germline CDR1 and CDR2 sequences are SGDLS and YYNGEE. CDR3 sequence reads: CASSVGLAGQDGVETQYF. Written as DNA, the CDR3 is TGTGCCAGCAGCGTAGGCCTAGCGGGACAGGATGGAGTTGAGACCCAGTACTTC.

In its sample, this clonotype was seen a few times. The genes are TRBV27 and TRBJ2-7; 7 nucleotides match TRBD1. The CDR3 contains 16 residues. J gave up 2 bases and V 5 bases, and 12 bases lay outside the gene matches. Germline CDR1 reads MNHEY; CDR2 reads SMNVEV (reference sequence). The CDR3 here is CASSPRAGTDPYEQYF. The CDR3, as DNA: TGTGCCAGCAGTCCTCGGGCCGGGACAGACCCCTACGAGCAGTACTTC.